This T cell receptor (beta chain) is from a study of vaccination and CD4 T cells after COVID-19. Background on the study: Stimuli were overlapping spike peptide pools of SARS-CoV-2 and three common cold coronaviruses (HCoV-NL63, HCoV-OC43, HCoV-229E). Whole-study results and caveats: Detection of a median roughly 83% of reactive clones in convalescent patients was confined to the period after vaccination.

Note on this clonotype: Antigen unknown.

The sample's treatment: approximately 10-day PBMC culture with coronavirus spike peptide pools or control peptides (ViraFEST assay). Expanded clonotypes were found by TCR sequencing after peptide-pool stimulation (ViraFEST). Medium was half-exchanged with fresh IL-2 medium on days 3 and 7. The Oncomine TCR Beta short-read assay sequenced DNA from cultured CD4+ T cells. TCRdb fed the PCR reads into MiXCR, producing one record per CDR3 protein. The sample holds over 15,000 distinct CDR3 sequences, 65% to 80% seen once. Trimming removed 0 bases from V and 3 bases from J, with 12 bases in between. The CDR3 has 14 amino acids. Germline V lookup: CDR1 GTSNPN, CDR2 SVGIG (reference sequence).

This TCR was recovered from a human donor who received a COVID-19 vaccine. The chain recombines TRBV30 with TRBJ2-7; no definite D call. The sample consisted of CD4+ T cells from blood, cultured in vitro, taken after SARS-CoV-2 vaccination. The CDR3 spells CAWSVPPSIYEQYF. For the CDR3, the DNA is TGTGCCTGGAGTGTACCCCCCAGCATCTACGAGCAGTACTTC.